The subject of this entry is one T cell receptor beta chain. Its antigen remains unknown. Trimming took 9 bases from V and 7 from J, leaving 13 bases between them. CDR1 and CDR2 from the germline V gene are MNHEY and SMNVEV (reference sequence). The CDR3 length is 12 residues. The source of the sample is a study of T-cell memory formation after mild COVID-19. Study results and limitations: A second wave expanding day 15 to 37 was CD4+-biased; contracting clones were balanced. The study detected some responding clones in pre-infection memory, suggesting cross-reactive memory joined.

Using its own MiXCR run on the 5' RACE reads, TCRdb lists one record per CDR3 protein. The data hold over 150,000 distinct CDR3 sequences, with roughly 20% observed a single time. J is TRBJ1-5 and V is TRBV27; tentatively, D is TRBD1 (5 bases). Material for sequencing was PBMCs or a T cell subset sorted from them (not recorded which). This sequence was found in a man aged 18 to 29 who had mild COVID-19 (a few samples of this study predate the infection). Cell type and time point are not known. The chain's CDR3 is CASQGVGQPQHF. In DNA form, the CDR3 reads TGTGCCAGTCAGGGAGTAGGGCAGCCCCAGCATTTT.